The clone carrying this T cell receptor beta chain came up a few times. Its target is not known. This record belongs to a study of regulatory T cells in long-lasting Graves disease. Construction of TCR beta libraries relied on iRepertoire HTBI primers and on Arm-PCR targeting CDR3 regions. Each CDR3 protein gets one entry after TCRdb re-called the multiplex PCR reads with MiXCR. The sample records under 800,000 distinct CDR3 sequences, about 15% being singletons. CDR3 length equals 14 residues. Germline CDR1 LNHDA, CDR2 SQIVND (reference sequence). Between the trimmed V and J ends, which lost 3 bases and 0 bases, there was a span of 8 bases. Findings and limits, study-wide: Small sample size may have lowered accuracy.

Regarding time point: newly diagnosed GD, antithyroid drugs for less than 3 months. PBMC-extracted RNA yielded the TCR library. This sample also belongs to another study, concerning T cells in Graves' hyperthyroidism and ophthalmopathy. That work adds: When the TCR CDR3 underwent first-round RT-PCR, the HTBI primer set was used.

The chain carries TRBV19 and TRBJ1-1; no clear D. The receptor's source is a woman under 40 with Graves disease. The sequences come from peripheral blood mononuclear cells (PBMCs), collected at new diagnosis, from a patient treated with antithyroid drugs. The CDR3 DNA follows: TGTGCCAGTAGTATCCAGTTTATGAACACTGAAGCTTTCTTT. Translating gives CASSIQFMNTEAFF.